This TCR beta chain was retrieved from a study of blood T cell repertoires in COVID-19. The overall study: Sites in the United States, Italy and Spain provided acute and convalescent COVID-19 samples.

The data were produced by immunoSEQ multiplex PCR, yet TCRdb's version contains in-frame clones alone and is incomplete. The sample yields about 110,000 clones, approximately 83% seen once. The sequence was collected from a man aged 45-65 years with acute or convalescent COVID-19. Input material: peripheral blood.

As DNA, the CDR3 is TGTGCCAGCAGTTACCCTGGGACTAGCGGGCGAACCACTTTATCCTACGAGCAGTACTTC. Encoded protein: CASSYPGTSGRTTLSYEQYF. The chain employs TRBV6-2 or TRBV6-3 and TRBJ2-7; 12 positions agree with TRBD2. With V trimmed by 2 bases and J by 1 base, 15 bases remained unmatched. This CDR3 has 20 amino acids. Germline V lookup: CDR1 MNHEY, CDR2 SVGEGT.